The rows below give T cell receptor beta chains drawn from one sample of a study of blood T cell repertoires in COVID-19. Clones were sequenced by immunoSEQ multiplex PCR, and TCRdb holds only the in-frame ones, with some missing. The table records 300,000 to 350,000 clones, roughly 90% of them present only once. The sequenced material came from peripheral blood. Source of these receptors: a woman aged 25-40 years with COVID-19, enrolled during active disease. CDR3s include the opening cysteine and the closing phenylalanine or tryptophan. A D gene is named only where the DNA matches it firmly. Expanded clones get a size class; other rows say once, few or many, or leave the size out.

v_call: TRBV7-2; cdr3_length: 14; j_call: TRBJ1-5; d_call: NA; clone_size: few; cdr3_aa: CASSLSNRYQPQHF; cdr3_nt: TGTGCCAGCAGCTTGTCCAACAGGTATCAGCCCCAGCATTTT
v_call: TRBV25-1; cdr3_length: 16; j_call: TRBJ1-1; d_call: NA; clone_size: NA; cdr3_aa: CASSVNYPGVNTEAFF; cdr3_nt: TGTGCCAGCAGTGTAAACTACCCAGGGGTGAACACTGAAGCTTTCTTT
v_call: TRBV19; cdr3_length: 17; j_call: TRBJ1-1; d_call: TRBD1; clone_size: NA; cdr3_aa: CASSINGPGQGRTEAFF; cdr3_nt: TGTGCCAGTAGTATCAACGGGCCGGGACAGGGAAGGACTGAAGCTTTCTTT
v_call: TRBV9; cdr3_length: 14; j_call: TRBJ1-6; d_call: NA; clone_size: NA; cdr3_aa: CASSVGTGNSPLHF; cdr3_nt: TGTGCCAGCAGCGTAGGAACGGGTAATTCACCCCTCCACTTT
v_call: TRBV29-1; cdr3_length: 14; j_call: TRBJ1-2; d_call: TRBD1; clone_size: NA; cdr3_aa: CSVEPGQGNYGYTF; cdr3_nt: TGCAGCGTTGAACCGGGACAGGGGAACTATGGCTACACCTTC
v_call: TRBV24-1; cdr3_length: 13; j_call: TRBJ2-7; d_call: NA; clone_size: NA; cdr3_aa: CATSDRVLYEQYF; cdr3_nt: TGTGCCACCAGTGACAGGGTTCTCTACGAGCAGTACTTC
v_call: TRBV6-5; cdr3_length: 13; j_call: TRBJ1-5; d_call: NA; clone_size: once; cdr3_aa: CASSYKGVQPQHF; cdr3_nt: TGTGCCAGCAGTTACAAAGGGGTCCAGCCCCAGCATTTT
v_call: TRBV9; cdr3_length: 17; j_call: TRBJ2-2; d_call: NA; clone_size: NA; cdr3_aa: CASSPRGGAQNTGELFF; cdr3_nt: TGTGCCAGCAGCCCAAGGGGGGGAGCCCAGAACACCGGGGAGCTGTTTTTT
v_call: TRBV7-2; cdr3_length: 16; j_call: TRBJ2-1; d_call: TRBD2; clone_size: NA; cdr3_aa: CASSRLAGAGYNEQFF; cdr3_nt: TGTGCCAGCAGCAGACTAGCGGGAGCTGGGTACAATGAGCAGTTCTTC
v_call: TRBV6-1; cdr3_length: 15; j_call: TRBJ1-4; d_call: NA; clone_size: NA; cdr3_aa: CASSDRLGSNEKLFF; cdr3_nt: TGTGCCAGCAGTGACCGTTTGGGCTCTAATGAAAAACTGTTTTTT
v_call: TRBV28; cdr3_length: 14; j_call: TRBJ1-2; d_call: TRBD1; clone_size: NA; cdr3_aa: CASSPGQTIYGYTF; cdr3_nt: TGTGCCAGCAGTCCGGGACAGACAATCTATGGCTACACCTTC
v_call: TRBV5-5; cdr3_length: 16; j_call: TRBJ2-2; d_call: NA; clone_size: NA; cdr3_aa: CASSLGLAGDTGELFF; cdr3_nt: TGTGCCAGCAGCTTGGGTTTAGCAGGGGACACCGGGGAGCTGTTTTTT
v_call: TRBV2; cdr3_length: 14; j_call: TRBJ2-3; d_call: TRBD1; clone_size: NA; cdr3_aa: CASSPGQGTDTQYF; cdr3_nt: TGTGCCAGCAGTCCGGGACAGGGCACAGATACGCAGTATTTT
v_call: TRBV7-2; cdr3_length: 14; j_call: TRBJ2-3; d_call: NA; clone_size: once; cdr3_aa: CASSFSGTTDTQYF; cdr3_nt: TGTGCCAGCAGCTTTAGCGGTACCACAGATACGCAGTATTTT
v_call: TRBV29-1; cdr3_length: 11; j_call: TRBJ1-1; d_call: NA; clone_size: NA; cdr3_aa: CSVIMNTEAFF; cdr3_nt: TGCAGCGTTATCATGAACACTGAAGCTTTCTTT
v_call: TRBV12-3/TRBV12-4; cdr3_length: 13; j_call: TRBJ2-1; d_call: TRBD2; clone_size: NA; cdr3_aa: CASTGTLPGGQFF; cdr3_nt: TGTGCCAGCACCGGGACGTTGCCGGGGGGGCAGTTCTTC
v_call: TRBV19; cdr3_length: 18; j_call: TRBJ1-5; d_call: TRBD1; clone_size: NA; cdr3_aa: CASSIAGTDLYSNQPQHF; cdr3_nt: TGTGCCAGTAGTATAGCCGGGACAGACTTATATAGCAATCAGCCCCAGCATTTT
v_call: TRBV28; cdr3_length: 13; j_call: TRBJ1-1; d_call: NA; clone_size: NA; cdr3_aa: CASRPRDSAEAFF; cdr3_nt: TGTGCCAGCAGACCCCGGGACTCCGCTGAAGCTTTCTTT
v_call: TRBV29-1; cdr3_length: 11; j_call: TRBJ1-1; d_call: NA; clone_size: NA; cdr3_aa: CSVPGGTEAFF; cdr3_nt: TGCAGCGTTCCCGGGGGGACTGAAGCTTTCTTT
v_call: TRBV25-1; cdr3_length: 14; j_call: TRBJ1-2; d_call: NA; clone_size: NA; cdr3_aa: CASSVAGAGYGYTF; cdr3_nt: TGTGCCAGCAGTGTAGCGGGGGCCGGCTATGGCTACACCTTC
v_call: TRBV28; cdr3_length: 17; j_call: TRBJ2-2; d_call: TRBD1; clone_size: NA; cdr3_aa: CASSLYSLQGAHGELFF; cdr3_nt: TGTGCCAGCAGTTTATATTCACTACAGGGGGCGCACGGGGAGCTGTTTTTT
v_call: TRBV12-3/TRBV12-4; cdr3_length: 12; j_call: TRBJ2-1; d_call: NA; clone_size: NA; cdr3_aa: CASSLLVGEQFF; cdr3_nt: TGTGCCAGCAGTTTACTAGTGGGTGAGCAGTTCTTC
v_call: TRBV14; cdr3_length: 16; j_call: TRBJ1-2; d_call: TRBD1; clone_size: NA; cdr3_aa: CASSRTRGTGGYGYTF; cdr3_nt: TGTGCCAGCAGCCGGACTAGGGGCACAGGGGGGTATGGCTACACCTTC
v_call: TRBV30; cdr3_length: 14; j_call: TRBJ2-1; d_call: TRBD1; clone_size: NA; cdr3_aa: CALKQGAPYNEQFF; cdr3_nt: TGTGCCTTAAAACAGGGGGCGCCTTACAATGAGCAGTTCTTC
v_call: TRBV6-5; cdr3_length: 13; j_call: TRBJ1-4; d_call: NA; clone_size: once; cdr3_aa: CASSSDSIEKLFF; cdr3_nt: TGTGCCAGCAGTTCCGACAGCATTGAAAAACTGTTTTTT
v_call: TRBV19; cdr3_length: 11; j_call: TRBJ1-5; d_call: NA; clone_size: NA; cdr3_aa: CASSPGQPQHF; cdr3_nt: TGTGCCAGTAGTCCCGGGCAGCCCCAGCATTTT
v_call: TRBV19; cdr3_length: 11; j_call: TRBJ1-2; d_call: NA; clone_size: NA; cdr3_aa: CASSTGYGYTF; cdr3_nt: TGTGCCAGTAGTACAGGCTATGGCTACACCTTC
v_call: TRBV29-1; cdr3_length: 15; j_call: TRBJ2-1; d_call: NA; clone_size: NA; cdr3_aa: CSVEDRSGPGNEQFF; cdr3_nt: TGCAGCGTTGAAGATAGGAGCGGCCCCGGTAATGAGCAGTTCTTC
v_call: TRBV10-3; cdr3_length: 16; j_call: TRBJ1-1; d_call: NA; clone_size: once; cdr3_aa: CAISESGEGMNTEAFF; cdr3_nt: TGTGCCATCAGTGAGTCGGGGGAGGGCATGAACACTGAAGCTTTCTTT